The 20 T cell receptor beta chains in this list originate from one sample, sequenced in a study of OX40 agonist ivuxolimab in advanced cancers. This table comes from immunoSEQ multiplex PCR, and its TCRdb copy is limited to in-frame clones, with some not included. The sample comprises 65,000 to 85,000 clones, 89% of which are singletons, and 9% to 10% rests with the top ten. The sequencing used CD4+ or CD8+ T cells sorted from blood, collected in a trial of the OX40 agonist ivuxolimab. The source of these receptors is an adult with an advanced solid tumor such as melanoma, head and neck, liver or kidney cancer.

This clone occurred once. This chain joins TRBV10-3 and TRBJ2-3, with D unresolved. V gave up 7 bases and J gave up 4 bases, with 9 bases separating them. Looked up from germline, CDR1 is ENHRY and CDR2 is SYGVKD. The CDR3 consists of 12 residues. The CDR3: CAIKSAPDTQYF. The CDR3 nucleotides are TGTGCCATCAAGAGCGCTCCAGATACGCAGTATTTT.

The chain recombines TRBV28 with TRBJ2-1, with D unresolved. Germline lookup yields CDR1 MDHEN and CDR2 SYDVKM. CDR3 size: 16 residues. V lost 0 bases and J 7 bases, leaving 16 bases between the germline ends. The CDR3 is CASSLWQRRGPNEQFF. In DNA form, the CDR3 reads TGTGCCAGCAGTTTATGGCAGCGTCGAGGTCCTAATGAGCAGTTCTTC.

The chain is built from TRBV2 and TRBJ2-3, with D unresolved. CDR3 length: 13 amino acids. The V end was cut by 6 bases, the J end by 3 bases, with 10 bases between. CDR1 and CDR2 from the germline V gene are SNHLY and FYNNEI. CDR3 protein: CASRWTRTDTQYF. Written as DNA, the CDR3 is TGTGCCAGCAGATGGACCAGGACAGATACGCAGTATTTT. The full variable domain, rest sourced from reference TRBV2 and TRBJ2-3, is EPEVTQTPSHQVTQMGQEVILRCVPISNHLYFYWYRQILGQKVEFLVSFYNNEISEKSEIFDDQFSVERPDGSNFTLKIRSTKLEDSAMYFCASRWTRTDTQYFGPGTRLTVL.

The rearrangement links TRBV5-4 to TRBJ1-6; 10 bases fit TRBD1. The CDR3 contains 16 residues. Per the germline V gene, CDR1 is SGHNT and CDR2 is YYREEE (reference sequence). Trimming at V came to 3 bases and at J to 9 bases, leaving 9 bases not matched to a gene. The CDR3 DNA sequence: TGTGCCAGCAGCTCGTTCGGGACAGGGGTTGGTTCACCCCTCCACTTT. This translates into CASSSFGTGVGSPLHF. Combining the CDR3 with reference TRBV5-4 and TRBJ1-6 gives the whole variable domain ETGVTQSPTHLIKTRGQQVTLRCSSQSGHNTVSWYQQALGQGPQFIFQYYREEENGRGNFPPRFSGLQFPNYSSELNVNALELDDSALYLCASSSFGTGVGSPLHFGNGTRLTVT.

The CDR3 region has the DNA TGCGCCAGCAGTCCGGGCGGCGGGTACAATGAGCAGTTCTTC. This translates into CASSPGGGYNEQFF. The rearrangement joins TRBV5-1 to TRBJ2-1, with D tentatively TRBD2 (5 bases). Trimming removed 5 bases from V and 4 bases from J, with 13 bases in between. The CDR3 totals 14 residues. CDR1 and CDR2 (germline): SGHRS, YFSETQ.

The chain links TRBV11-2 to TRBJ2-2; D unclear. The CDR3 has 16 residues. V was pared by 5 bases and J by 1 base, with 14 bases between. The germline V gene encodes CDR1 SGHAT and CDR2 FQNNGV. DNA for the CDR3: TGTGCCAGCAGCCCCCCGACCGTTGTGAACACCGGGGAGCTGTTTTTT. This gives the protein CASSPPTVVNTGELFF.

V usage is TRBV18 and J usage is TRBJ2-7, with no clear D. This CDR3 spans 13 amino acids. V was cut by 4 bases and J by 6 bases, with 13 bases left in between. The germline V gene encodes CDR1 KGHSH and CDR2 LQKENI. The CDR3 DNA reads TGTGCCAGCTCACACAAACCGGAGACCGAGCAGTACTTC. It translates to CASSHKPETEQYF.

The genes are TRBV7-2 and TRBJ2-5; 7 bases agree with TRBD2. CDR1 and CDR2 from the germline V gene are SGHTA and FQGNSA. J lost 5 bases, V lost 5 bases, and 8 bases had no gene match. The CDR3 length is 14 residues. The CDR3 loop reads CASSPRRGWETQYF. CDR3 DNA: TGTGCCAGCAGCCCCCGGCGGGGGTGGGAGACCCAGTACTTC.

The CDR3 nucleotides read TGTGCCAGCACCCAGGGAGAGGGGGGCTACAATGAGCAGTTCTTC. Protein product: CASTQGEGGYNEQFF. The chain employs TRBV6-5 and TRBJ2-1; D may be TRBD1 or TRBD2 (6 bases each). Germline CDR1 and CDR2: MNHEY and SVGAGI. This CDR3 region has 15 residues. V was cut by 7 bases and J by 3 bases, with 16 bases left in between.

CDR3 loop: CSVLQDPTDTQYF. CDR3 in DNA: TGCAGCGTCCTACAAGACCCCACAGATACGCAGTATTTT. V and J are TRBV29-1 and TRBJ2-3; D call uncertain. The length of the CDR3 is 13 residues. V lost 6 bases, J lost 2 bases, and 12 bases lay in between. CDR1 SQVTM and CDR2 ANQGSEA come from the germline V gene.

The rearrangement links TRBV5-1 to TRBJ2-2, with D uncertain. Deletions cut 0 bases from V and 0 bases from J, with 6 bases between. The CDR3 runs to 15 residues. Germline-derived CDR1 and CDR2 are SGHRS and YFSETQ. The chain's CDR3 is CASSLAGANTGELFF. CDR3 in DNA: TGCGCCAGCAGCTTGGCCGGAGCGAACACCGGGGAGCTGTTTTTT.

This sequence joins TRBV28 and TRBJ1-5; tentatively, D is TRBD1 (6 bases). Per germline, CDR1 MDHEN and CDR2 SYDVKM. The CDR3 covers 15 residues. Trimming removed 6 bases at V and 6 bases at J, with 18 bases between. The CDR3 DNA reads TGTGCCAGCAGCCCCCCGGGGGGGGCGAGTCAGCCCCAGCATTTT. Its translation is CASSPPGGASQPQHF. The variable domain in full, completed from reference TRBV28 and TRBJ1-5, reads DVKVTQSSRYLVKRTGEKVFLECVQDMDHENMFWYRQDPGLGLRLIYFSYDVKMKEKGDIPEGYSVSREKKERFSLILESASTNQTSMYLCASSPPGGASQPQHFGDGTRLSIL.

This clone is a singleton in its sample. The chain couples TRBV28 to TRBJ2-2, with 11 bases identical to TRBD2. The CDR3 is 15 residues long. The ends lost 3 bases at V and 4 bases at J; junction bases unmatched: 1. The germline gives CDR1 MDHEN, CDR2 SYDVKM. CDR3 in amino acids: CASSLGTSGTGELFF. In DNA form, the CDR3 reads TGTGCCAGCAGTTTGGGGACTAGCGGCACCGGGGAGCTGTTTTTT.

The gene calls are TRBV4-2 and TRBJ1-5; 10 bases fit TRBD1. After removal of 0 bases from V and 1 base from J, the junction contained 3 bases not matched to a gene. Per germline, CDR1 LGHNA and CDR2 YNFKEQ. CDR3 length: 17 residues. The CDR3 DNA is TGTGCCAGCAGCCAAGAAGACAGGGGGCGAAGCAATCAGCCCCAGCATTTT. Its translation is CASSQEDRGRSNQPQHF.

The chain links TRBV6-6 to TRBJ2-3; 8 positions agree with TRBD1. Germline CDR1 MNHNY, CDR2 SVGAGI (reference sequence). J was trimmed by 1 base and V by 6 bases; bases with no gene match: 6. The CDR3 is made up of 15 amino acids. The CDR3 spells CASRLGQDGTDTQYF. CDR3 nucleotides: TGTGCCAGCAGGCTGGGACAGGATGGCACAGATACGCAGTATTTT.

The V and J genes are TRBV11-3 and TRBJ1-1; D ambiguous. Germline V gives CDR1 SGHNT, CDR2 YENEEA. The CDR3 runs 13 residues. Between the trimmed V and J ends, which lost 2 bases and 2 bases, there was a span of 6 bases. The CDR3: CASSLMDNTEAFF. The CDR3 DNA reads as TGTGCCAGCAGCTTAATGGATAACACTGAAGCTTTCTTT.

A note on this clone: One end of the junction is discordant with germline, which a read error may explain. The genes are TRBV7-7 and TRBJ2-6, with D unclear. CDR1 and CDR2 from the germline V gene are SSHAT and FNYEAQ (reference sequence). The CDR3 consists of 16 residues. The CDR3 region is CASSLLSSTGANVLTF. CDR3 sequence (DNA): TGTGCTAGCAGCCTTTTAAGCTCTACCGGGGCCAACGTCCTGACTTTC.

The CDR3 here is CASSKGRNGVFDYEQYF. CDR3 sequence (DNA): TGTGCCAGCAGCAAAGGTCGGAACGGAGTTTTCGACTACGAGCAGTACTTC. The chain is built from TRBV21-1 and TRBJ2-7; the D call TRBD2 from the table was never checked on the DNA. TRBV21-1 is a pseudogene locus. This CDR3 region has 17 residues.

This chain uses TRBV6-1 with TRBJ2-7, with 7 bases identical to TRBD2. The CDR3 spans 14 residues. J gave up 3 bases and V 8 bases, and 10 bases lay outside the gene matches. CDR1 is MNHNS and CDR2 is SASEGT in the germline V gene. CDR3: CASSWERGFYEQYF. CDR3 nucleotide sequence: TGTGCCAGCTCCTGGGAGCGGGGATTCTACGAGCAGTACTTC.

CDR3 sequence reads: CASSLTQLTVTNNEQFF. The DNA of the CDR3 is TGTGCCAGCAGCTTAACCCAATTAACGGTCACCAACAATGAGCAGTTCTTC. The chain joins TRBV7-3 to TRBJ2-1; no firm D call. Trimming removed 0 bases from V and 5 bases from J, with 17 bases in between. The CDR3 length is 17 residues. CDR1 and CDR2 (germline): SGHTA, FQGTGA.